This TCR beta chain was obtained from a study of cytomegalovirus exposure and HLA in healthy donors. General study points: Immune exposure was documented only through CMV serostatus.

The PCR had 60 Vbeta and 13 Jbeta primers. Method: immunoSEQ multiplex PCR; TCRdb's copy keeps in-frame clones and lacks some. The sample consists of approximately 110,000 clones, about 64% of them appearing once. Looked up from germline, CDR1 is SEHNR and CDR2 is FQNEAQ (reference sequence). V was pared by 5 bases and J by 5 bases, with 9 bases between. The CDR3 consists of 12 residues. Of note for this clone: What it recognizes is unknown.

The sequencing input was PBMCs. This TCR came from a man between 18 and 29 years old in good health and CMV-seropositive. The chain links TRBV7-9 to TRBJ1-2, with D perhaps TRBD1 (5 bases). The CDR3 nucleotides read TGTGCCAGCAGCCCGGGGGATTATGGCTACACCTTC. It translates to CASSPGDYGYTF.